These 14 T cell receptor beta chains came from one sample sequenced in a study of T cells expressing NK-cell markers. For each CDR3 protein, TCRdb gives one entry from its re-call of the 5' RACE reads, without DNA. The sample has 300,000 to 500,000 distinct CDR3 sequences, and its top ten clones hold approximately 11%. The specimen sequenced was blood T cells: a sorted CD56 or NKG2C T cell subset, CD4+ or CD8+ T cells, or bulk PBMC T cells (not recorded which). The receptors come from a woman between 45 and 60 years old in good health.

V gene TRBV6-1 combines with J gene TRBJ2-7; TCRdb returns TRBD2, unconfirmable since there is no DNA. This CDR3 is 15 amino acids long. Germline loops: CDR1 MNHNS, CDR2 SASEGT. The CDR3 here is CASSPLAGLNYEQYF.

V usage is TRBV20-1 and J usage is TRBJ1-1; checking the TCRdb D call of TRBD1 is not possible without DNA. The CDR3 sequence is 13 residues long. Germline V CDR1 and CDR2: DFQATT, SNEGSKA (reference sequence). The CDR3 loop reads CSARGAVQRGAFF.

The chain recombines TRBV5-1 with TRBJ2-1; TCRdb's D call, TRBD1, is unchecked because there is no DNA. The CDR3 runs 15 residues. Germline CDR1 reads SGHRS; CDR2 reads YFSETQ. CDR3: CASSRELSSYNEQFF.

The gene calls are TRBV24-1 and TRBJ1-2. The CDR3 has 12 amino acids. Germline CDR1 reads KGHDR; CDR2 reads SFDVKD. Here the CDR3 reads CATSDLQSGYTF.

The rearrangement joins TRBV4-1 to TRBJ2-7; TCRdb outputs TRBD2, but without DNA this stays unchecked. From germline, CDR1 is MGHRA and CDR2 YSYEKL. This CDR3 region has 16 residues. This CDR3 is CASSQSPLAGGNEQYF.

The chain employs TRBV12-3 or TRBV12-4 and TRBJ1-1; TCRdb calls TRBD1, which cannot be checked without DNA. The CDR3 spans 16 residues. This CDR3 reads CASSFASFRGVTEAFF.

V usage is TRBV6-4 and J usage is TRBJ2-1; TCRdb selects TRBD2, and the lack of DNA leaves this call unchecked. CDR3 length: 16 residues. CDR1 is MRHNA and CDR2 is SNTAGT in the germline V gene. CDR3 sequence: CASSDSGLAGWREQFF.

The J gene is TRBJ2-5, the V gene TRBV21-1; TCRdb outputs TRBD1, but without DNA this stays unchecked. TRBV21-1 is a pseudogene segment. The CDR3 extends over 13 amino acids. Here the CDR3 reads CASIMCPDGTQYF.

This chain connects TRBV2 to TRBJ2-1; the TCRdb D gene call, TRBD1, has no DNA to confirm it. Germline assignment: CDR1 SNHLY and CDR2 FYNNEI. The CDR3 contains 16 residues. The CDR3 is CASSPPPLSSYNEQFF.

V gene TRBV7-8 combines with J gene TRBJ2-2; as DNA is missing, the TRBD2 call by TCRdb cannot be tested. The CDR3 extends over 15 amino acids. Per germline, CDR1 SGHVS and CDR2 FQNEAQ. The CDR3: CASRRGSAGAGELFF. Supplemented by reference TRBV7-8 and TRBJ2-2, the full variable domain reads GAGVSQSPRYKVAKRGQDVALRCDPISGHVSLFWYQQALGQGPEFLTYFQNEAQLDKSGLPSDRFFAERPEGSVSTLKIQRTQQEDSAVYLCASRRGSAGAGELFFGEGSRLTVL.

The CDR3 loop is CSASGPSEDTQYF. The chain combines TRBV20-1 with TRBJ2-3. Germline CDR1 DFQATT, CDR2 SNEGSKA (reference sequence). The CDR3 loop spans 13 amino acids.

The chain employs TRBV14 and TRBJ2-2. Per the germline V gene, CDR1 is SGHDN and CDR2 is FVKESK. This CDR3 comprises 15 residues. The CDR3 region is CASSQDRRNTGELFF.

The rearrangement joins TRBV7-2 to TRBJ2-3; TCRdb selects TRBD2, and the lack of DNA leaves this call unchecked. CDR3 size: 16 residues. CDR1 is SGHTA, CDR2 FQGNSA, per germline. The CDR3 is CASSLGGRARTDTQYF.

V is TRBV19 and J is TRBJ2-1; TCRdb reports TRBD2, a call that lacks DNA to check it against. The CDR3 is 16 residues long. CDR1 and CDR2 from the germline V gene are LNHDA and SQIVND (reference sequence). The CDR3 is CASSLSGLAANNEQFF.